Below are 27 T cell receptor beta chains sequenced from a single sample in a study of blood T cells in healthy people across ages. Then a second PCR, running roughly 6 to 11 cycles, was carried out with a sample-barcoded 5' primer and a J-beta primer mix. TCRdb redid the calling of the 5' RACE reads with MiXCR, one entry per CDR3 protein. The data hold about 1.6 million distinct CDR3 sequences, with around 36% observed a single time. The sample consisted of blood. These receptors originate from a woman in her 30s in good health.

This rearrangement joins TRBV28 to TRBJ2-7; D gene ambiguous. Germline values: CDR1 MDHEN, CDR2 SYDVKM. The CDR3 totals 19 residues. V was pared by 7 bases and J by 0 bases, with 28 bases between. In DNA, the CDR3 is TGTGCCAGCAATTCTTACTTTCCTCGGACCGGGCGAAGCTCCTACGAGCAGTACTTC. As protein: CASNSYFPRTGRSSYEQYF.

This chain uses TRBV29-1 with TRBJ1-1, with D possibly matching TRBD1 (5 bases). V was trimmed by 5 bases and J by 1 base, leaving 11 bases between them. The CDR3 is 13 amino acids. In germline, CDR1 is SQVTM, CDR2 ANQGSEA. The CDR3 sequence is CSVPSTANTEAFF. CDR3 coding DNA: TGCAGCGTTCCTTCGACAGCGAACACTGAAGCTTTCTTT.

The J gene is TRBJ2-1, the V gene TRBV29-1, with D unclear. V was trimmed by 2 bases and J by 5 bases, leaving 13 bases between them. CDR1 SQVTM and CDR2 ANQGSEA come from the germline V gene. The CDR3 has 14 amino acids. The CDR3: CSVEKGLYNNEQFF. The CDR3, as DNA: TGCAGCGTTGAAAAGGGATTATATAACAATGAGCAGTTCTTC.

For this clonotype: The junction and the germline gene differ at one end; a read error may be behind it. V is TRBV25-1 and J is TRBJ2-7; no clear D gene. Germline values: CDR1 MGHDK, CDR2 SYGVNS. This CDR3 has 13 residues. CDR3: CASRPAGSYEQDF. The CDR3 DNA sequence: TGTGCCAGCCGCCCCGCAGGCTCCTACGAGCAGGACTTC.

This clonotype has more than one count but fewer than ten. A clone one base away is much larger, so this may be a read error. The chain couples TRBV20-1 to TRBJ2-7; 10 bases are shared with TRBD2. The CDR3 covers 15 residues. V lost 6 bases, J lost 6 bases, and 14 bases stayed unmatched. Germline loops: CDR1 DFQATT, CDR2 SNEGSKA (reference sequence). DNA for the CDR3: TGCAGTGCCCCTGAAGCGGGGGGGCTTCGTTCCGAGCAGTACTTC. Translation gives CSAPEAGGLRSEQYF.

This clonotype was observed a few times. This chain uses TRBV7-3 with TRBJ2-4, with 7 bases lining up with TRBD1. J was trimmed by 0 bases and V by 5 bases; bases with no gene match: 13. This CDR3 is built from 18 residues. Germline values: CDR1 SGHTA, CDR2 FQGTGA. As DNA, the CDR3 is TGTGCCAGCAGCCTCCCCGGGACAGCACTTCTAGCCAAAAACATTCAGTACTTC. Residues: CASSLPGTALLAKNIQYF.

The table lists this clonotype with a few counts. This sequence joins TRBV29-1 and TRBJ2-7, with unresolved D. Germline CDR1 is SQVTM and CDR2 is ANQGSEA. Trimming took 3 bases from V and 0 from J, leaving 9 bases between them. The CDR3 contains 13 residues. This CDR3 is CSVEGPGSYEQYF. The CDR3 DNA reads as TGCAGCGTTGAGGGCCCTGGCTCCTACGAGCAGTACTTC.

V and J are TRBV6-1 and TRBJ2-1; 9 bases line up with TRBD2. The CDR3 has 16 residues. Per germline, CDR1 MNHNS and CDR2 SASEGT. V dropped 3 bases and J dropped 4; count of bases not matched to a gene: 7. The CDR3 DNA follows: TGTGCCAGCAGTGACGGGCTAGCGGGACTTTACAATGAGCAGTTCTTC. Its protein product is CASSDGLAGLYNEQFF.

This clonotype was seen only a few times. The chain uses TRBV28 and TRBJ1-1; D is possibly TRBD1 (6 bases). CDR1 is MDHEN, CDR2 SYDVKM, per germline. Trimming pared 3 bases from V and 5 bases from J, leaving 13 bases between. This CDR3 is 14 amino acids long. DNA for the CDR3: TGTGCCAGCAGTTTGGACAGCCTGGGGACTGAAGCTTTCTTT. It translates to CASSLDSLGTEAFF.

The chain employs TRBV20-1 and TRBJ2-3; a weak D match, TRBD1 (5 bases). Germline values: CDR1 DFQATT, CDR2 SNEGSKA (reference sequence). This CDR3 contains 14 residues. V gave up 4 bases and J gave up 5 bases, with 16 bases separating them. CDR3 loop: CSANAGGRGDTQYF. The CDR3 DNA follows: TGCAGTGCTAATGCTGGCGGAAGGGGAGATACGCAGTATTTT.

Regarding this clonotype: This may stem from a read error, because a much larger clone lies one nucleotide away. The chain recombines TRBV6-1 with TRBJ2-3, with D possibly matching TRBD1 (5 bases). The CDR3 contains 17 residues. Germline V CDR1 and CDR2: MNHNS, SASEGT. The V end was cut by 3 bases, the J end by 4 bases, with 20 bases between. The CDR3 nucleotides read TGTGCCAGCAGTGAGAAACGAACGGTGGGGCTCTCAGATACGCAGTATTTT. Encoded protein: CASSEKRTVGLSDTQYF.

This clonotype came up a few times. The V and J genes are TRBV5-5 and TRBJ2-6; unclear D gene. Germline assignment: CDR1 SGHKS and CDR2 YYEKEE (reference sequence). The CDR3 is 17 residues long. With 2 bases removed from V and 0 bases from J, the gap between germline ends came to 12 bases. The CDR3 region has the DNA TGTGCCAGCAGCTTTGTCGCTTCGTTCTCTGGGGCCAACGTCCTGACTTTC. Its translation is CASSFVASFSGANVLTF.

In its sample, this clonotype was seen many times. The chain uses TRBV3-1 and TRBJ2-3; D gene unclear. CDR1 LGHDT and CDR2 YNNKEL come from the germline V gene (reference sequence). Trimming shortened V by 3 bases and J by 5 bases, and 9 bases separated the two germline ends. The CDR3 totals 13 residues. The CDR3 loop is CASSQTLLDTQYF. In DNA form, the CDR3 reads TGTGCCAGCAGCCAGACCCTGCTAGATACGCAGTATTTT.

V and J are TRBV28 and TRBJ2-1; maybe TRBD2 (6 bases). This CDR3 contains 16 residues. V gave up 4 bases and J gave up 0 bases, with 13 bases separating them. Germline V gene lookup returns CDR1 MDHEN and CDR2 SYDVKM. CDR3 amino acids: CASSSLEAGSYNEQFF. CDR3 nucleotide sequence: TGTGCCAGCAGTTCCCTGGAAGCGGGCTCCTACAATGAGCAGTTCTTC.

This clonotype was counted a few times. This chain links TRBV21-1 with TRBJ2-7. TRBV21-1 is described as a pseudogene. The CDR3 is 10 amino acids. The DNA of the CDR3 is TGTGCCAGCCCCCAGTACGAGCAGTACTTC. Amino acid sequence: CASPQYEQYF.

The chain joins TRBV3-1 to TRBJ1-1; possibly TRBD1 for D (5 bases). Trimming pared 1 base from V and 10 bases from J, leaving 10 bases between. Germline V gives CDR1 LGHDT, CDR2 YNNKEL (reference sequence). This CDR3 has 12 residues. Written as DNA, the CDR3 is TGTGCCAGCAGCCAAGGAAAAGGGACAGCTTTCTTT. Translation: CASSQGKGTAFF.

This chain links TRBV4-1 with TRBJ2-2; 9 bases are shared with TRBD2. CDR3 length: 18 amino acids. Germline V gene data show CDR1 as MGHRA and CDR2 as YSYEKL. J was trimmed by 0 bases and V by 6 bases; bases with no gene match: 11. CDR3 residues: CASRLIVAGAPNTGELFF. CDR3 nucleotides: TGCGCCAGCAGACTGATCGTAGCGGGGGCCCCGAACACCGGGGAGCTGTTTTTT.

The chain uses TRBV12-3 or TRBV12-4 and TRBJ2-2, with 8 bases aligning to TRBD1. V dropped 5 bases and J dropped 1; count of bases not matched to a gene: 3. CDR3 length: 15 amino acids. DNA for the CDR3: TGTGCCAGCAGTGTGGGACAGGTGAACACCGGGGAGCTGTTTTTT. This codes for CASSVGQVNTGELFF.

The chain carries TRBV5-5 and TRBJ1-5; a possible D gene is TRBD1 (5 bases). The germline V gene has CDR1 SGHKS and CDR2 YYEKEE (reference sequence). Trimming removed 3 bases from V and 1 base from J, with 8 bases in between. The CDR3 runs to 14 residues. The CDR3, as DNA: TGTGCCAGCAGCTGGGGACTGAGCAATCAGCCCCAGCATTTT. Its protein product is CASSWGLSNQPQHF. Complete variable domain (other parts from reference TRBV5-5 and TRBJ1-5): DAGVTQSPTHLIKTRGQQVTLRCSPISGHKSVSWYQQVLGQGPQFIFQYYEKEERGRGNFPDRFSARQFPNYSSELNVNALLLGDSALYLCASSWGLSNQPQHFGDGTRLSIL.

The rearrangement joins TRBV12-3 or TRBV12-4 to TRBJ1-5; D gene unclear. The CDR3 is made up of 13 amino acids. Trimming took 6 bases from V and 5 from J, leaving 11 bases between them. The CDR3 sequence is CASSALGYQPQHF. Here the CDR3 DNA reads TGTGCCAGCAGCGCCCTGGGGTATCAGCCCCAGCATTTT.

This clonotype was recorded a few times. This rearrangement joins TRBV6-6 to TRBJ2-1; TRBD2 matches at 7 bases. This CDR3 has 15 amino acids. The germline V gene has CDR1 MNHNY and CDR2 SVGAGI (reference sequence). The V and J ends lost 2 bases and 5 bases, in that order; junction bases with no gene match: 6. This CDR3 reads CASSYGREYNNEQFF. The DNA for the CDR3 is TGTGCCAGCAGTTACGGGAGGGAATATAACAATGAGCAGTTCTTC.

Comments on this clonotype: The junction departs from the called germline gene at one end, perhaps through a read error. As DNA, the CDR3 is TGTGCCTGCAGCTTCGAAGGGTTTCAGTACTTC. Translating gives CACSFEGFQYF. V and J are TRBV7-9 and TRBJ2-5; D uncertain. The CDR3 runs 11 residues. The V gene's germline CDR1 is SEHNR and CDR2 FQNEAQ (reference sequence).

The rearrangement joins TRBV9 to TRBJ2-3, with TRBD2 as a possible D gene (7 bases). Germline CDR1 is SGDLS and CDR2 is YYNGEE. Trimming stripped 3 bases from V and 3 bases from J, with 17 bases between. This CDR3 is built from 16 residues. Here the CDR3 DNA reads TGTGCCAGCAGCGCCAGTAAGGGGGGGACGACAGATACGCAGTATTTT. As protein: CASSASKGGTTDTQYF.

This clonotype has a handful of counts. The chain links TRBV29-1 to TRBJ2-7, with 10 bases matching TRBD1. V was clipped by 5 bases and J by 7 bases; unmatched bases: 11. The germline gives CDR1 SQVTM, CDR2 ANQGSEA. The CDR3 is made up of 14 amino acids. The CDR3 here is CSVKPGTGVREQYF. The CDR3 DNA is TGCAGCGTTAAACCCGGGACAGGGGTGCGGGAGCAGTACTTC.

The chain couples TRBV28 to TRBJ1-1; D might be TRBD1 (5 bases). V dropped 3 bases and J dropped 8 bases, with 19 bases sitting between them. The CDR3 length is 15 residues. The germline gives CDR1 MDHEN, CDR2 SYDVKM. CDR3 sequence: CASSFSGPPALEAFF. CDR3 nucleotides: TGTGCCAGCAGTTTTTCGGGGCCCCCTGCTCTGGAAGCTTTCTTT.

A note on this clonotype: This sequence may be a read error, since a much larger clone differs from it by one base. The V and J genes are TRBV6-2 or TRBV6-3 and TRBJ2-3; 10 positions match TRBD2. The V and J ends lost 6 bases and 4 bases, in that order; junction bases with no gene match: 7. The germline gives CDR1 MNHEY, CDR2 SVGEGT. There are 15 residues in the CDR3. The CDR3 bases are TGTGCCAGCAGCCCCGGGACTAGCGACGCAGATACGCAGTATTTT. Its protein is CASSPGTSDADTQYF.

This clonotype was observed a few times. The gene calls are TRBV7-2 and TRBJ2-3, with D uncertain. The CDR3 totals 15 residues. Germline CDR1 and CDR2: SGHTA and FQGNSA. V lost 1 base, J lost 2 bases, and 10 bases lay in between. CDR3 region: CASSLVDFPTDTQYF. The CDR3 DNA follows: TGTGCCAGCAGCTTAGTAGACTTTCCCACAGATACGCAGTATTTT.